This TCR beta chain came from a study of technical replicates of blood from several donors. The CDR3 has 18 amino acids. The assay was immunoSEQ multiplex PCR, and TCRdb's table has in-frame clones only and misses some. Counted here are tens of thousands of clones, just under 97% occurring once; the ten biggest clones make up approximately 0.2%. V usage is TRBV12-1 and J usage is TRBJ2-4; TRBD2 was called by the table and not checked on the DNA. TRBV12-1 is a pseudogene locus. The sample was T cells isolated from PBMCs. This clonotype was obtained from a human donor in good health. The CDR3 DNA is TGTGCCAGCAGCATAAAACTGGGTCGAGCGGGAGAGAAAAACATTCAGTACTTC. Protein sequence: CASSIKLGRAGEKNIQYF.